This T cell receptor beta chain was observed in a study of CD8+CD57+ T cells in acquired aplastic anemia. Looking at the study overall: Sorted CD4+ and CD8+ cells yielded DNA averaging about 2.9 ug.

Regarding this clonotype: Its target is unknown. A clone one base away is much larger, so this may be a read error.

The CDR3 extends over 16 amino acids. The V segment lost 4 bases and the J segment 5 bases; nucleotides outside the gene matches: 9. The germline V gene has CDR1 SGHRS and CDR2 YFSETQ. Points from the study as a whole: Some 29 CD8+ CDR3 sequences were shared between patients and controls.

For CDR3 and TCR beta VDJ profiling, genomic DNA was the template used. TCRdb re-analysed the reads in MiXCR, keeping a single row per CDR3 protein. The data show about 150,000 distinct CDR3 sequences, with around two fifths seen just once and under 9% held by the top ten. The chain recombines TRBV5-1 with TRBJ2-6; 7 nucleotides align to TRBD1. This receptor was identified in a human donor in good health, serving as a control. Sequenced material: sorted CD4+, CD8+, or CD8+CD57+ T cells (not recorded which) from PBMCs. This CDR3 reads CASSRDSSARANVLTF. The CDR3 region has the DNA TGCGCCAGCAGCAGGGACAGCAGTGCCAGGGCCAACGTCCTGACTTTC.